Listed here are 23 T cell receptor beta chains from one sample, sequenced in a study of shared clonotypes between healthy human individuals. Sequenced by immunoSEQ multiplex PCR; TCRdb stores in-frame clones only, minus some. The sample has about 2.4 million clones, roughly 93% seen once. The sequenced sample consisted of naive CD4+ T cells from PBMCs. Subset reported: CD45RA+ positively selected. The receptors were sampled from a man between 18 and 35 years old in good health. Some clones in this sample may be carry-over from other donors' samples.

The chain links TRBV19 to TRBJ2-7; 10 bases align to TRBD1. The trim removed 5 bases at V and 5 bases at J, leaving 9 bases unmatched. The germline CDR1 and CDR2 sequences are LNHDA and SQIVND (reference sequence). The CDR3 contains 15 residues. The CDR3 DNA sequence: TGTGCCAGTAGTTACCAGCAGACAGGGGGCAACGAGCAGTACTTC. Its protein product is CASSYQQTGGNEQYF.

J is TRBJ1-1 and V is TRBV29-1; D is possibly TRBD1 (5 bases). V was cut by 7 bases and J by 0 bases, with 12 bases left in between. This CDR3 comprises 13 residues. The germline gives CDR1 SQVTM, CDR2 ANQGSEA. The CDR3 DNA follows: TGCAGCGCCTTGGGGCAGATGAACACTGAAGCTTTCTTT. Translating gives CSALGQMNTEAFF. The full variable domain, in which reference TRBV29-1 and TRBJ1-1 provide the parts outside the CDR3, is SAVISQKPSRDICQRGTSLTIQCQVDSQVTMMFWYRQQPGQSLTLIATANQGSEATYESGFVIDKFPISRPNLTFSTLTVSNMSPEDSSIYLCSALGQMNTEAFFGQGTRLTVV.

The CDR3 protein is CASSGPSGSIYNEQFF. CDR3 sequence (DNA): TGTGCCAGCAGCGGGCCTAGCGGGAGTATATACAATGAGCAGTTCTTC. This rearrangement joins TRBV9 to TRBJ2-1, with TRBD2 matching 10 bases. Trimming at V came to 3 bases and at J to 4 bases, leaving 7 bases not matched to a gene. CDR1 and CDR2 (germline): SGDLS, YYNGEE. The CDR3 has 16 amino acids.

With regard to this clone: In the same sample, other DNA sequences code for this CDR3. The chain recombines TRBV5-1 with TRBJ2-5; no clear D. Germline V CDR1 and CDR2: SGHRS, YFSETQ. V was pared by 2 bases and J by 3 bases, with 8 bases between. This CDR3 has 13 amino acids. CDR3 DNA sequence: TGCGCCAGCAGCTTCAGAGGAGAAGAGACCCAGTACTTC. This sequence encodes CASSFRGEETQYF.

This clone was detected only once. Additional DNA sequences in this sample encode the identical CDR3. The chain carries TRBV4-3 and TRBJ2-3; D might be TRBD1 (6 bases). The CDR3 loop spans 13 amino acids. With 0 bases removed from V and 5 bases from J, the gap between germline ends came to 6 bases. Looked up from germline, CDR1 is LGHNA and CDR2 is YSLEER. The CDR3 here is CASSQEGGDTQYF. In DNA form, the CDR3 reads TGCGCCAGCAGCCAAGAAGGGGGAGATACGCAGTATTTT.

The CDR3 DNA reads as TGTGCCAGTAGAACCCCCCCGGGACAGGCGAACACCGGGGAGCTGTTTTTT. Its translation is CASRTPPGQANTGELFF. The chain joins TRBV19 to TRBJ2-2, with TRBD1 matching over 8 bases. CDR1 LNHDA and CDR2 SQIVND come from the germline V gene (reference sequence). Trimming took 6 bases from V and 0 from J; bases not matched to a gene: 9. The CDR3 sequence is 17 residues long.

The chain uses TRBV6-1 and TRBJ2-7; D may be TRBD1 (7 bases). The CDR3 contains 13 residues. The V and J ends lost 6 bases and 5 bases respectively, with 14 bases between them. Per germline, CDR1 MNHNS and CDR2 SASEGT. This chain's CDR3 is CASSTDRRDEQYF. CDR3 bases: TGTGCCAGCAGCACGGACAGGAGGGACGAGCAGTACTTC.

The J gene is TRBJ2-3, the V gene TRBV5-1; D may correspond to TRBD1 or TRBD2 (6 bases each). The V end was cut by 0 bases, the J end by 0 bases, with 11 bases between. Germline CDR1 and CDR2: SGHRS and YFSETQ. The CDR3 covers 16 residues. As DNA, the CDR3 is TGCGCCAGCAGCTTGGCCTGGGGGGCCAGCACAGATACGCAGTATTTT. It codes for CASSLAWGASTDTQYF.

The chain links TRBV14 to TRBJ2-3; the D gene is possibly TRBD1 (6 bases). V gave up 0 bases and J gave up 0 bases, with 13 bases separating them. The CDR3 has 17 amino acids. Germline values: CDR1 SGHDN, CDR2 FVKESK. CDR3 coding DNA: TGTGCCAGCAGCCAAGATGGTGGGACAATTAGCACAGATACGCAGTATTTT. As protein: CASSQDGGTISTDTQYF.

This clone was observed a handful of times. In nucleotides, the CDR3 is TGTGCCAGCAGCTCCTTAGGGGAGAACACTGAAGCTTTCTTT. It codes for CASSSLGENTEAFF. V and J are TRBV7-3 and TRBJ1-1; TRBD1 is a possible D gene (5 bases). The V gene lost 4 bases and the J gene lost 1 base, with 10 bases spanning the gap. This CDR3 has 14 amino acids. Germline V gene data show CDR1 as SGHTA and CDR2 as FQGTGA.

The V and J genes are TRBV28 and TRBJ2-3; 9 bases line up with TRBD2. Trimming took 5 bases from V and 4 from J; bases not matched to a gene: 7. The CDR3 sequence is 15 residues long. In germline, CDR1 is MDHEN, CDR2 SYDVKM. DNA for the CDR3: TGTGCCAGCAGTCGGAATAGCGGGAGAGCAGATACGCAGTATTTT. Its translation is CASSRNSGRADTQYF.

The chain links TRBV7-9 to TRBJ1-2; 9 bases align to TRBD1. The J segment lost 8 bases and the V segment lost 1 base, leaving 8 bases of the junction unmatched. Germline V lookup: CDR1 SEHNR, CDR2 FQNEAQ (reference sequence). This CDR3 region has 15 residues. The CDR3 sequence: CASSLEGRTGEGYTF. The DNA for the CDR3 is TGTGCCAGCAGCTTAGAGGGGAGGACAGGGGAAGGCTACACCTTC.

This clone was detected once. The chain couples TRBV4-1 to TRBJ2-5, with D perhaps matching TRBD1 (5 bases). The germline gives CDR1 MGHRA, CDR2 YSYEKL. This CDR3 is built from 16 residues. V was pared by 4 bases and J by 0 bases, with 15 bases between. CDR3 protein: CASSPWGGTYQETQYF. The CDR3 DNA reads TGCGCCAGCAGCCCCTGGGGCGGTACCTACCAAGAGACCCAGTACTTC.

CDR3 bases: TGTGCCAGTAGTGGGGACATTACGCCGCCCACAGATACGCAGTATTTT. It is translated as CASSGDITPPTDTQYF. The chain has TRBV19 and TRBJ2-3, with D perhaps TRBD1 (6 bases). CDR3 length: 16 amino acids. Trimming took off 5 bases at V and 2 bases at J, with 17 bases between the two ends. Germline V lookup: CDR1 LNHDA, CDR2 SQIVND (reference sequence).

J is TRBJ1-5 and V is TRBV5-8; tentative D call: TRBD1 (5 bases). The CDR3 has 15 residues. V was pared by 4 bases and J by 0 bases, with 11 bases between. CDR1 is SGHTS, CDR2 YDEGEE, per germline. The CDR3 nucleotides are TGTGCCAGCAGCAAAGGGACGGATAGCAATCAGCCCCAGCATTTT. Encoded protein: CASSKGTDSNQPQHF.

The rearrangement uses TRBV19 and TRBJ2-1; possibly TRBD2 for D (6 bases). This CDR3 comprises 13 residues. With 8 bases removed from V and 8 bases from J, the gap between germline ends came to 16 bases. The germline CDR1 and CDR2 sequences are LNHDA and SQIVND (reference sequence). CDR3 in amino acids: CASAETSGDEQFF. DNA of the CDR3: TGTGCCAGTGCCGAGACTTCGGGGGATGAGCAGTTCTTC.

The chain links TRBV9 to TRBJ1-4; 7 bases align to TRBD1. With V trimmed by 3 bases and J by 0 bases, 2 bases remained unmatched. The CDR3 is made up of 15 amino acids. Germline CDR1 SGDLS, CDR2 YYNGEE. Here the CDR3 reads CASSAGTATNEKLFF. CDR3 bases: TGTGCCAGCAGCGCTGGGACAGCAACTAATGAAAAACTGTTTTTT.

The chain recombines TRBV5-1 with TRBJ2-7; no firm D call. With 4 bases removed from V and 3 bases from J, the gap between germline ends came to 11 bases. Looked up from germline, CDR1 is SGHRS and CDR2 is YFSETQ. This CDR3 is built from 13 residues. CDR3 DNA: TGCGCCAGCAGCCCCCCGCAGGACTACGAGCAGTACTTC. Translation: CASSPPQDYEQYF.

V usage is TRBV18 and J usage is TRBJ1-2; 7 bases line up with TRBD1. The V gene's germline CDR1 is KGHSH and CDR2 LQKENI. This CDR3 is built from 16 residues. The junction had 8 bases not matched to a gene; V was cut back by 4 bases and J by 0 bases. CDR3 coding DNA: TGTGCCAGCTCACAACAGGGGTCCATAGCTAACTATGGCTACACCTTC. This translates into CASSQQGSIANYGYTF.

The chain joins TRBV30 to TRBJ2-1; weak D call: TRBD2 (5 bases). The V and J ends lost 4 bases and 7 bases respectively, with 11 bases between them. Germline V lookup: CDR1 GTSNPN, CDR2 SVGIG (reference sequence). The CDR3 is 12 amino acids. The CDR3 DNA sequence: TGTGCCTGGATTCCGGGGTCGAATGAGCAGTTCTTC. This encodes CAWIPGSNEQFF.

The rearrangement uses TRBV25-1 and TRBJ2-5; no firm D call. This CDR3 contains 12 residues. The V gene's germline CDR1 is MGHDK and CDR2 SYGVNS. Trimming cost V 4 bases and J 3 bases, with 6 bases left between them. This chain's CDR3 is CASSGIKETQYF. CDR3 coding DNA: TGTGCCAGCAGTGGGATTAAAGAGACCCAGTACTTC. The full variable domain, completed using reference TRBV25-1 and TRBJ2-5, is EADIYQTPRYLVIGTGKKITLECSQTMGHDKMYWYQQDPGMELHLIHYSYGVNSTEKGDLSSESTVSRIRTEHFPLTLESARPSHTSQYLCASSGIKETQYFGPGTRLLVL.

V and J are TRBV9 and TRBJ2-1; D is undetermined. Trimming removed 3 bases at V and 8 bases at J, with 15 bases between. Germline V lookup: CDR1 SGDLS, CDR2 YYNGEE. The CDR3 length is 14 residues. CDR3 DNA: TGTGCCAGCAGCGAGGGCCAGACTTGGGATGAGCAGTTCTTC. Translation gives CASSEGQTWDEQFF.

CDR3 loop: CSVETYASLNTEAFF. CDR3 bases: TGCAGCGTTGAAACATACGCCAGCTTGAACACTGAAGCTTTCTTT. The rearrangement uses TRBV29-1 and TRBJ1-1; D unresolved. Looked up from germline, CDR1 is SQVTM and CDR2 is ANQGSEA. The CDR3 consists of 15 residues. Trimming removed 2 bases at V and 0 bases at J, with 13 bases between.